This entry describes one TCR beta chain. Antigen unknown. The sample is drawn from a study of shared clonotypes between healthy human individuals. Study-level points and caveats: Sharing across four donors was highest in naive CD4 (roughly 5%) and lowest in memory CD8 (roughly 0.4%). Limitation of the genetic and exposure-history diversity represented came from the few donors.

The junction had 8 bases not matched to a gene; V was cut back by 7 bases and J by 4 bases. This CDR3 region has 15 residues. The germline V gene has CDR1 MDHEN and CDR2 SYDVKM. Some clones are missing from TCRdb's copy, which holds only in-frame ones; the method was immunoSEQ multiplex PCR. The sample lists fewer than 1.4 million clones; around 78% were seen once. Subsets obtained from CD4+ cells comprised CD45RA+ naive and CD45RA-negative memory cells. The gene calls are TRBV28 and TRBJ2-5; 11 bases match TRBD2. Sequences were obtained from memory CD4+ T cells from PBMCs. Subset given: CD45RA-negative fraction. The sequence derives from a young man in good health. Some clones in this sample may be carry-over from other donors' samples. CDR3 DNA sequence: TGTGCCAGCACCTCATTAGCGGGAGGGGGAGAGACCCAGTACTTC. Protein: CASTSLAGGGETQYF.